These 32 T cell receptor beta chains were all obtained from the same sample, sequenced in a study of blood T cell repertoires in COVID-19. Profiled with immunoSEQ multiplex PCR; TCRdb holds only in-frame clones, not every one. The sample carries about 330,000 clones, over 75% recorded once. The sequencing input was PBMCs or T cells enriched from blood (not recorded which). The source of these receptors is a woman between 25 and 40 years old who had recovered from COVID-19.

The gene calls are TRBV11-2 and TRBJ1-1, with D maybe TRBD1 (6 bases). Germline lookup yields CDR1 SGHAT and CDR2 FQNNGV. Trimming took 3 bases from V and 4 from J, leaving 9 bases between them. The CDR3 covers 13 residues. CDR3 loop: CASSLQGFTEAFF. The CDR3 DNA is TGTGCCAGCAGCTTGCAGGGGTTCACTGAAGCTTTCTTT.

In nucleotides, the CDR3 is TGCAGCGTTATACGGACAAAGGAAGCCCATGGCTACACCTTC. Protein product: CSVIRTKEAHGYTF. The chain carries TRBV29-1 and TRBJ1-2; weak D call: TRBD1 (5 bases). Germline loops: CDR1 SQVTM, CDR2 ANQGSEA. Trimming stripped 5 bases from V and 6 bases from J, with 19 bases between. CDR3 size: 14 residues. The full variable domain, with the rest looked up from reference TRBV29-1 and TRBJ1-2, is SAVISQKPSRDICQRGTSLTIQCQVDSQVTMMFWYRQQPGQSLTLIATANQGSEATYESGFVIDKFPISRPNLTFSTLTVSNMSPEDSSIYLCSVIRTKEAHGYTFGSGTRLTVV.

This sequence joins TRBV7-7 and TRBJ2-3, with a tentative D call TRBD1 (6 bases). The V end was cut by 3 bases, the J end by 2 bases, with 12 bases between. Germline CDR1 reads SSHAT; CDR2 reads FNYEAQ (reference sequence). This CDR3 has 15 residues. The CDR3 loop is CASSLGASNTDTQYF. DNA of the CDR3: TGTGCCAGCAGCTTGGGGGCTTCGAACACAGATACGCAGTATTTT.

This rearrangement joins TRBV5-4 to TRBJ2-5; TRBD1 matches at 10 bases. The CDR3 is 15 residues long. CDR1 and CDR2 from the germline V gene are SGHNT and YYREEE (reference sequence). The J segment lost 5 bases and the V segment lost 2 bases, leaving 6 bases of the junction unmatched. DNA of the CDR3: TGTGCCAGCAGCTTCCGACAGGGGGCGGGTGAGACCCAGTACTTC. It codes for CASSFRQGAGETQYF.

The chain couples TRBV19 to TRBJ1-1, with a weak D call TRBD1 (5 bases). V was clipped by 4 bases and J by 3 bases, with 18 bases between them. The CDR3 covers 16 residues. CDR1 LNHDA and CDR2 SQIVND come from the germline V gene (reference sequence). CDR3 sequence (DNA): TGTGCCAGTAGTACCCACCCGTGGGAGGGGTACACTGAAGCTTTCTTT. It specifies CASSTHPWEGYTEAFF.

The chain combines TRBV19 with TRBJ1-3, with no clear D. Trimming left V 2 bases short and J 0 bases short, with 8 bases between. The CDR3 extends over 15 amino acids. Germline V gives CDR1 LNHDA, CDR2 SQIVND (reference sequence). The CDR3 loop is CASSIPLSSGNTIYF. The CDR3 DNA follows: TGTGCCAGTAGTATACCTTTGAGCTCTGGAAACACCATATATTTT. Variable domain in full (rest from reference TRBV19 and TRBJ1-3): DGGITQSPKYLFRKEGQNVTLSCEQNLNHDAMYWYRQDPGQGLRLIYYSQIVNDFQKGDIAEGYSVSREKKESFPLTVTSAQKNPTAFYLCASSIPLSSGNTIYFGEGSWLTVV.

The genes are TRBV5-8 and TRBJ2-3; tentative D call: TRBD1 (5 bases). Trimming left V 3 bases short and J 2 bases short, with 16 bases between. The germline CDR1 and CDR2 sequences are SGHTS and YDEGEE. The CDR3 spans 16 residues. The CDR3 bases are TGTGCCAGCAGCTCGGAAGGGGCGCCGGACACAGATACGCAGTATTTT. It yields the protein CASSSEGAPDTDTQYF.

Here the CDR3 DNA reads TGTGCCAGTAGTATAGGTGTGGCTAATCAGCCCCAGCATTTT. Its protein is CASSIGVANQPQHF. This sequence joins TRBV19 and TRBJ1-5; D is undetermined. Trimming removed 1 base from V and 4 bases from J, with 8 bases in between. Germline CDR1 is LNHDA and CDR2 is SQIVND (reference sequence). CDR3 length equals 14 residues.

This chain links TRBV14 with TRBJ1-2, with 9 bases matching TRBD1. CDR3 length: 17 residues. J gave up 3 bases and V 2 bases, and 10 bases lay outside the gene matches. Germline CDR1 and CDR2: SGHDN and FVKESK. In nucleotides, the CDR3 is TGTGCCAGCAGCCAAATGGTGGGCAGACAGGGGGACTATGGCTACACCTTC. Its protein is CASSQMVGRQGDYGYTF.

The chain carries TRBV19 and TRBJ2-1; D gene uncertain. The CDR3 extends over 17 amino acids. Per the germline V gene, CDR1 is LNHDA and CDR2 is SQIVND (reference sequence). V was pared by 0 bases and J by 2 bases, with 14 bases between. The CDR3 DNA reads TGTGCCAGTAGTATAGAAGGTAGCTCTGCAACCTACAATGAGCAGTTCTTC. Its protein is CASSIEGSSATYNEQFF.

The J gene is TRBJ1-1, the V gene TRBV3-1 (or the pseudogene TRBV3-2); a weak D match, TRBD1 (5 bases). Germline V gene sequence: CDR1 LGHDT, CDR2 YNNKEL (reference sequence). The CDR3 is 14 residues long. Trimming pared 1 base from V and 4 bases from J, leaving 10 bases between. CDR3 sequence reads: CASSQAGEGTEAFF. Written as DNA, the CDR3 is TGTGCCAGCAGCCAAGCGGGGGAGGGCACTGAAGCTTTCTTT.

The chain combines TRBV7-8 with TRBJ1-1, with 10 bases aligning to TRBD1. The CDR3 contains 15 residues. Germline V CDR1 and CDR2: SGHVS, FQNEAQ. The V and J ends lost 1 base and 4 bases, in that order; junction bases with no gene match: 3. CDR3 in amino acids: CASSLGQGAPTEAFF. In DNA form, the CDR3 reads TGTGCCAGCAGCTTAGGACAGGGGGCGCCCACTGAAGCTTTCTTT.

The DNA for the CDR3 is TGTGCCTGGAGTGTGACTAGCGGGGGCCGGGGCGGGGAGCTGTTTTTT. It codes for CAWSVTSGGRGGELFF. The chain is built from TRBV30 and TRBJ2-2; 12 nucleotides agree with TRBD2. The CDR3 has 16 residues. Trimming removed 0 bases from V and 7 bases from J; junction bases left unmatched: 6. Germline V gene lookup returns CDR1 GTSNPN and CDR2 SVGIG (reference sequence).

The chain uses TRBV28 and TRBJ1-2, with no clear D. Germline V lookup: CDR1 MDHEN, CDR2 SYDVKM. The ends were cut back, 3 bases at V and 4 bases at J, with 9 bases in the middle. This CDR3 is 13 amino acids long. The CDR3 here is CASSFFTRYGYTF. CDR3 DNA sequence: TGTGCCAGCAGTTTTTTTACGCGCTATGGCTACACCTTC.

The V call is TRBV5-4, the J call TRBJ2-2, with 7 bases matching TRBD1. CDR1 and CDR2 from the germline V gene are SGHNT and YYREEE (reference sequence). The ends lost 3 bases at V and 7 bases at J; junction bases unmatched: 6. The CDR3 is made up of 14 amino acids. This chain's CDR3 is CASSSQGKNGELFF. The CDR3 region has the DNA TGTGCCAGCAGCTCACAGGGGAAGAACGGGGAGCTGTTTTTT.

The chain is built from TRBV13 and TRBJ1-1, with D uncertain. Per germline, CDR1 PRHDT and CDR2 FYEKMQ (reference sequence). Trimming pared 3 bases from V and 8 bases from J, leaving 13 bases between. CDR3 length: 13 amino acids. In DNA, the CDR3 is TGTGCCAGCAGCTTTGGCCCAGCGACCGAAGCTTTCTTT. It translates to CASSFGPATEAFF. The full variable domain, rest sourced from reference TRBV13 and TRBJ1-1, is AAGVIQSPRHLIKEKRETATLKCYPIPRHDTVYWYQQGPGQDPQFLISFYEKMQSDKGSIPDRFSAQQFSDYHSELNMSSLELGDSALYFCASSFGPATEAFFGQGTRLTVV.

The CDR3 reads CASSFLGTLEENTIYF. The DNA of the CDR3 is TGTGCCAGCAGCTTCTTAGGGACACTCGAAGAAAACACCATATATTTT. The chain employs TRBV7-9 and TRBJ1-3; perhaps TRBD1 as D (6 bases). Germline assignment: CDR1 SEHNR and CDR2 FQNEAQ (reference sequence). This CDR3 has 16 residues. The germline V and J ends were trimmed by 3 bases and 6 bases, with 18 bases remaining between them.

V is TRBV7-2 and J is TRBJ1-5; TRBD1 is a possible D gene (6 bases). Looked up from germline, CDR1 is SGHTA and CDR2 is FQGNSA. The CDR3 is 17 residues long. Trimming left V 5 bases short and J 3 bases short, with 20 bases between. The CDR3 coding sequence is TGTGCCAGCAGCGCCTCCCGAAGGGGGGGGATCAATCAGCCCCAGCATTTT. Encoded protein: CASSASRRGGINQPQHF.

The genes are TRBV7-3 and TRBJ1-1; D is unclear. CDR1 and CDR2 from the germline V gene are SGHTA and FQGTGA. The V and J ends lost 5 bases and 6 bases respectively, with 13 bases between them. CDR3 length: 13 residues. In DNA, the CDR3 is TGTGCCAGCAGCCCCACCCCCGGTGCTGAAGCTTTCTTT. Residues: CASSPTPGAEAFF.

There are a few counts of this clone. The chain couples TRBV5-4 to TRBJ1-2; a possible D gene is TRBD1 (6 bases). This CDR3 is built from 14 residues. Looked up from germline, CDR1 is SGHNT and CDR2 is YYREEE (reference sequence). Trimming cost V 2 bases and J 2 bases, with 10 bases left between them. The CDR3 spells CASSFGRGNYGYTF. The DNA for the CDR3 is TGTGCCAGCAGCTTTGGAAGGGGGAACTATGGCTACACCTTC. Complete variable domain (other parts from reference TRBV5-4 and TRBJ1-2): ETGVTQSPTHLIKTRGQQVTLRCSSQSGHNTVSWYQQALGQGPQFIFQYYREEENGRGNFPPRFSGLQFPNYSSELNVNALELDDSALYLCASSFGRGNYGYTFGSGTRLTVV.

The J gene is TRBJ2-7, the V gene TRBV10-3, with 15 bases that match TRBD2. Germline CDR1 is ENHRY and CDR2 is SYGVKD. The ends lost 9 bases at V and 2 bases at J; junction bases unmatched: 11. The CDR3 runs 17 residues. Here the CDR3 reads CAMWDPGLAGGPYEQYF. Written as DNA, the CDR3 is TGTGCCATGTGGGATCCGGGACTAGCGGGGGGCCCCTACGAGCAGTACTTC.

V gene TRBV5-5 combines with J gene TRBJ1-6; D remains unclear. In germline, CDR1 is SGHKS, CDR2 YYEKEE (reference sequence). The CDR3 is made up of 17 amino acids. Trimming took 0 bases from V and 0 from J, leaving 10 bases between them. CDR3 amino acids: CASSLASVSSYNSPLHF. In DNA form, the CDR3 reads TGTGCCAGCAGCTTGGCCAGTGTCAGCTCCTATAATTCACCCCTCCACTTT. The whole variable domain, filled in from reference TRBV5-5 and TRBJ1-6, reads DAGVTQSPTHLIKTRGQQVTLRCSPISGHKSVSWYQQVLGQGPQFIFQYYEKEERGRGNFPDRFSARQFPNYSSELNVNALLLGDSALYLCASSLASVSSYNSPLHFGNGTRLTVT.

The J gene is TRBJ1-1, the V gene TRBV19; a possible D gene is TRBD1 (5 bases). This CDR3 contains 14 residues. Germline V gives CDR1 LNHDA, CDR2 SQIVND (reference sequence). V dropped 5 bases and J dropped 4 bases, with 14 bases sitting between them. The CDR3 DNA follows: TGTGCCAGTAGTCTGCCGCAGGGCCGCACTGAAGCTTTCTTT. This encodes CASSLPQGRTEAFF.

V is TRBV15 and J is TRBJ1-2; 8 nucleotides agree with TRBD1. CDR1 is LNHNV and CDR2 is YYDKDF in the germline V gene (reference sequence). The CDR3 spans 13 residues. J lost 8 bases, V lost 3 bases, and 5 bases had no gene match. This CDR3 reads CATSRDRERGYTF. For the CDR3, the DNA is TGTGCCACCAGCAGGGACAGGGAAAGAGGCTACACCTTC.

The chain couples TRBV3-1 (or the pseudogene TRBV3-2) to TRBJ2-5, with TRBD2 matching 8 bases. The CDR3 has 16 residues. With 2 bases clipped from V and 4 bases from J, the junction kept 9 bases outside the gene matches. Germline assignment: CDR1 LGHDT and CDR2 YNNKEL (reference sequence). CDR3 DNA sequence: TGTGCCAGCAGCCAATTTGGGTCGGGGGGGCCAGAGACCCAGTACTTC. Translated, it gives CASSQFGSGGPETQYF.

CDR3 bases: TGCGCCAGCAGCCACTCGGCCACAGGGGAGACCTACGAGCAGTACTTC. This sequence encodes CASSHSATGETYEQYF. The J gene is TRBJ2-7, the V gene TRBV4-3; 7 bases fit TRBD1. Per germline, CDR1 LGHNA and CDR2 YSLEER. The J segment lost 2 bases and the V segment lost 3 bases, leaving 10 bases of the junction unmatched. The CDR3 totals 16 residues.

The sample holds one count of this clone. V and J are TRBV5-4 and TRBJ1-1; TRBD1 might be the D (6 bases). This CDR3 contains 13 residues. The germline V gene has CDR1 SGHNT and CDR2 YYREEE (reference sequence). V lost 5 bases to trimming and J lost 1 base, with 9 bases between them. The CDR3 loop reads CASRGTPNTEAFF. The CDR3 DNA is TGTGCCAGCAGGGGGACACCGAACACTGAAGCTTTCTTT. Variable domain in full (rest from reference TRBV5-4 and TRBJ1-1): ETGVTQSPTHLIKTRGQQVTLRCSSQSGHNTVSWYQQALGQGPQFIFQYYREEENGRGNFPPRFSGLQFPNYSSELNVNALELDDSALYLCASRGTPNTEAFFGQGTRLTVV.

This chain connects TRBV24-1 to TRBJ1-1, with 8 positions matching TRBD1. The V gene end was trimmed by 2 bases and the J gene end by 4 bases; junction bases not matched to a gene: 2. CDR1 and CDR2 from the germline V gene are KGHDR and SFDVKD. The CDR3 is 14 amino acids. CDR3 nucleotides: TGTGCCACCAGTGATTCTGGACAGGGCACTGAAGCTTTCTTT. It codes for CATSDSGQGTEAFF.

The chain uses TRBV19 and TRBJ1-1; 9 positions agree with TRBD1. From germline, CDR1 is LNHDA and CDR2 SQIVND (reference sequence). The CDR3 sequence is 15 residues long. The junction had 6 bases not matched to a gene; V was cut back by 7 bases and J by 0 bases. This CDR3 reads CASTRDRAMNTEAFF. The DNA of the CDR3 is TGTGCCAGTACCAGGGACAGGGCGATGAACACTGAAGCTTTCTTT.

This chain uses TRBV30 with TRBJ1-3, with TRBD1 identical over 8 bases. J was trimmed by 6 bases and V by 5 bases; bases with no gene match: 6. CDR1 is GTSNPN and CDR2 is SVGIG in the germline V gene (reference sequence). This CDR3 spans 13 amino acids. In nucleotides, the CDR3 is TGTGCCTGGTCCCCAGGGGGCGTAAACACCATATATTTT. This encodes CAWSPGGVNTIYF. Complete variable domain (other parts from reference TRBV30 and TRBJ1-3): SQTIHQWPATLVQPVGSPLSLECTVEGTSNPNLYWYRQAAGRGLQLLFYSVGIGQISSEVPQNLSASRPQDRQFILSSKKLLLSDSGFYLCAWSPGGVNTIYFGEGSWLTVV.

The chain joins TRBV9 to TRBJ2-5, with 7 bases identical to TRBD1. This CDR3 comprises 14 residues. Germline assignment: CDR1 SGDLS and CDR2 YYNGEE. V shed 4 bases and J 1 base; nucleotides not matched to a gene: 4. CDR3 in DNA: TGTGCCAGCAGCCCAGGACAGGTCCAAGAGACCCAGTACTTC. Translating gives CASSPGQVQETQYF.

This clone appeared a single time. The chain is built from TRBV5-1 and TRBJ1-3; 7 bases map to TRBD1. After removal of 3 bases from V and 0 bases from J, the junction contained 6 bases not matched to a gene. This CDR3 comprises 16 residues. Germline lookup yields CDR1 SGHRS and CDR2 YFSETQ. The CDR3 region has the DNA TGCGCCAGCAGCTGGGGGGACAGTAACTCTGGAAACACCATATATTTT. It yields the protein CASSWGDSNSGNTIYF.